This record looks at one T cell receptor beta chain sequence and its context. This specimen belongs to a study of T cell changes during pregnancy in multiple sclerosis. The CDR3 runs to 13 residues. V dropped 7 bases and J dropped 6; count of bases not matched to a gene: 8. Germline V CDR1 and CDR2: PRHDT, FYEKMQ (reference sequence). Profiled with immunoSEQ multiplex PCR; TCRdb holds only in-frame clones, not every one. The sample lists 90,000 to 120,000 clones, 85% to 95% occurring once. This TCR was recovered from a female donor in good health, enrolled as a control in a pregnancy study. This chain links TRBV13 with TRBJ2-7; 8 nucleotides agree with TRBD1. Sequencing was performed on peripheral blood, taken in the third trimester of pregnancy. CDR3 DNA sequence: TGTGCCAGCATGGTGCAGGGGGCATCCGAGCAGTACTTC. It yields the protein CASMVQGASEQYF.